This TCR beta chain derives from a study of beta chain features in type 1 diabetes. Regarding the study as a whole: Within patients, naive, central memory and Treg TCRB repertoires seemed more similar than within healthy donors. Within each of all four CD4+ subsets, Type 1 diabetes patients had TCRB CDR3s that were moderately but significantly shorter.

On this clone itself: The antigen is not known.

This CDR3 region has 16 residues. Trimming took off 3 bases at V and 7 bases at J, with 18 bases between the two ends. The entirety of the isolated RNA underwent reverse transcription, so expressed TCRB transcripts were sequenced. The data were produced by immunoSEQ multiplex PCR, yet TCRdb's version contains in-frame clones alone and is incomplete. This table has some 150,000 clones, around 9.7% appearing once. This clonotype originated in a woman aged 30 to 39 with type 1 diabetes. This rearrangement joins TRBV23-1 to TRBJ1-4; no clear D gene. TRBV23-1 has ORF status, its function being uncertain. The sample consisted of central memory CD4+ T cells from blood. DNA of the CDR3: TGCGCCAGCAGTCATCACAAAGGCACGACTTTTGAAAAACTGTTTTTT. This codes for CASSHHKGTTFEKLFF.